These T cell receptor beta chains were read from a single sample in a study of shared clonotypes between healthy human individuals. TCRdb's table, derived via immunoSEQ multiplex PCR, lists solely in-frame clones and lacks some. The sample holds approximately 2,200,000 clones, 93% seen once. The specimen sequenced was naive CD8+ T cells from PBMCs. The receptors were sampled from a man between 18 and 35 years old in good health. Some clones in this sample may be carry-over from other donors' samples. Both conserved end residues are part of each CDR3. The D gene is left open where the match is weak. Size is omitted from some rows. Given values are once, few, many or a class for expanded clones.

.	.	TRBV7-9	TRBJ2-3	TGTGCCAGCAGCTTATGGACAAAAGATACGCAGTATTTT	CASSLWTKDTQYF
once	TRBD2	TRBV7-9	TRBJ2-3	TGTGCCAGCAGCTTCACCCGAGCGGGAGCCACAGATACGCAGTATTTT	CASSFTRAGATDTQYF
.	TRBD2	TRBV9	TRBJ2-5	TGTGCCAGCAACCCGGGGGGACTAAGCCAAGAGACCCAGTACTTC	CASNPGGLSQETQYF
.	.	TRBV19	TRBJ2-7	TGTGCCAGTAGCGATCCCTACGAGCAGTACTTC	CASSDPYEQYF
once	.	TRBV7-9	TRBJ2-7	TGTGCCAGCAGCCCCCCAAGCTCCTACGAGCAGTACTTC	CASSPPSSYEQYF
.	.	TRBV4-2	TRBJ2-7	TGTGCCAGCAGCCAAGATCGGGGGACCCGCTTCTACGAGCAGTACTTC	CASSQDRGTRFYEQYF
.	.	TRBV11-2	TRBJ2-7	TGTGCCAGCAGCTTAGAGCTGGGTGAGGGGATTATCTACGAGCAGTACTTC	CASSLELGEGIIYEQYF
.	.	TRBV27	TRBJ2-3	TGTGCCAGCAGTTCCAAAGGGGATTGGCAGTATTTT	CASSSKGDWQYF
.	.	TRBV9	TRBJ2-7	TGTGCCAGCAGCGTAGCTCTAGCCACCTACGAGCAGTACTTC	CASSVALATYEQYF
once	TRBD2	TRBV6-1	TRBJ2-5	TGTGCCAGCAGTGCCGGGACTAGCAGCGCTGAGACCCAGTACTTC	CASSAGTSSAETQYF
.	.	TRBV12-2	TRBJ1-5	TGTGCAAGTCGCTTAGCGGCCCCGGGGGGCAATCAGCCCCAGCATTTT	CASRLAAPGGNQPQHF
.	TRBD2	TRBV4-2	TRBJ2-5	TGTGCCAGCAGCCAAGGGAGGCCAGCGGGAGGCCAAGAGACCCAGTACTTC	CASSQGRPAGGQETQYF
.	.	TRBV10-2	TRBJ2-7	TGCGCCAGCAGCACCGGGACACGAAACCCTCGGGCCTTC	CASSTGTRNPRAF
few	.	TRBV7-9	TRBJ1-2	TGTGCCAGCAGCATTGGACCGCTTAACTCCTTC	CASSIGPLNSF
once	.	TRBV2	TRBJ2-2	TGTGCCAGCAGTCCTGGAGGTTGGTACACCGGGGAGCTGTTTTTT	CASSPGGWYTGELFF
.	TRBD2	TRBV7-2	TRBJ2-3	TGTGCCAGCAGCCCGTACATAGGGGAGGGCCCCGATACGCAGTATTTT	CASSPYIGEGPDTQYF
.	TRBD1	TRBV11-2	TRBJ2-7	TGTGCCAGCAGCTTAGGTTTCAGCAGGGGGTACGAGCAGTACTTC	CASSLGFSRGYEQYF
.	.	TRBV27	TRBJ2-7	TGTGCCAGCAGTTTATATCCGGGCACCTACGAGCAGTACTTC	CASSLYPGTYEQYF
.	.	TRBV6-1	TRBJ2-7	TGTGCCAGCAGTGTCCAGACCGCAGTCTACGAGCAGTACTTC	CASSVQTAVYEQYF
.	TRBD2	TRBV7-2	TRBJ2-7	TGTGCCAGCAGCCCGCTAGCGGGAGGACCGACTTTTAACGAGCAGTACTTC	CASSPLAGGPTFNEQYF
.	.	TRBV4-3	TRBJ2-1	TGCGCCAGCAGCCAAGATGGACGGGGGACCACTCGGGTGTTGCAGTTCTTC	CASSQDGRGTTRVLQFF
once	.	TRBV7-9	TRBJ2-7	TGTGCCAGCGTCGGGGGCGGCGAGCAGTACTTC	CASVGGGEQYF
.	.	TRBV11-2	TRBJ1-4	TGTGCCAGCAGCACCGCTGCCGAGGGCTCTGAAAAACTGTTTTTT	CASSTAAEGSEKLFF
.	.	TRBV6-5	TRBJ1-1	TGTGCCAGCACCCTCCTTCCTGGGGCCGCTGAAGCTTTCTTT	CASTLLPGAAEAFF
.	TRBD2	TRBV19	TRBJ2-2	TGTGCCAGTACTAGCGGGGTGAACACCGGGGAGCTGTTTTTT	CASTSGVNTGELFF
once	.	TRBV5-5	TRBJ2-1	TGTGCCAGCAGCCCACCAGGACTGGTCTACAATGAGCAGTTCTTC	CASSPPGLVYNEQFF
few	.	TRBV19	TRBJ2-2	TGTGCCAGTAGTACCGGGACGCCGAACACCGGGGAGCTGTTTTTT	CASSTGTPNTGELFF
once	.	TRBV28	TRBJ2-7	TGTGCCAGCAGTTGGAAGGGTCCGCTTTACGAGCAGTACTTC	CASSWKGPLYEQYF
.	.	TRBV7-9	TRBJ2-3	TGTGCCAGCAGCTTTACGGGCAGAGACACAGATACGCAGTATTTT	CASSFTGRDTDTQYF
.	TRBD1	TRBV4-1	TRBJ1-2	TGCGCCAGCAGCCAAGAGGACAGGGGGCTTGGCTACACCTTC	CASSQEDRGLGYTF
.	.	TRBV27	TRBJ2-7	TGTGCCAGCAGGGGCAGCACGACCTACGAGCAGTACTTC	CASRGSTTYEQYF
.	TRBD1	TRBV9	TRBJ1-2	TGTGCCAGCAGCGTAGGACGTGACAGGGGGCAGGGCTATGGCTACACCTTC	CASSVGRDRGQGYGYTF
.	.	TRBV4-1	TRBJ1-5	TGCGCCAGCAGCCTCAGGGTCGGGCAGCCCCAGCATTTT	CASSLRVGQPQHF
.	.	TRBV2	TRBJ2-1	TGTGCCAGCAGTGAATCGACAGGTCTCATCCATGAGCAGTTCTTC	CASSESTGLIHEQFF
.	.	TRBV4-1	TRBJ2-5	TGCGCCAGCAGCTTGAGGGATGAGGAGACCCAGTACTTC	CASSLRDEETQYF
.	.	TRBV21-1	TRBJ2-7	TGTGCCAGCAGCAAAGTGAGAATTTGTGACGGGAACTCCTACGAGCAGTACTTC	CASSKVRICDGNSYEQYF
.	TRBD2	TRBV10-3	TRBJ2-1	TGTGCCACCAGGACTAGCGGCTACAATGAGCAGTTCTTC	CATRTSGYNEQFF
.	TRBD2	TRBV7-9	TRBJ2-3	TGTGCCAGCAGCACCCGGACTAGCGGCACAGATACGCAGTATTTT	CASSTRTSGTDTQYF
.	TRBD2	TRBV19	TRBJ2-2	TGTGCCAGTACCCACCCACTAGCGGGATTCACCGGGGAGCTGTTTTTT	CASTHPLAGFTGELFF
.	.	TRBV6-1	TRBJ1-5	TGTGCCAGCAGTGAGCAGGACGGATGGGGGGGACCCCAGCATTTT	CASSEQDGWGGPQHF
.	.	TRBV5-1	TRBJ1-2	TGCGCCAGCAGCCCCACCGACAGCTTGCGAATCTGGGGCTACACCTTC	CASSPTDSLRIWGYTF
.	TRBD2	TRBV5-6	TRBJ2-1	TGTGCCAGCAGCCTGAGCGGGAGCTCCTACAATGAGCAGTTCTTC	CASSLSGSSYNEQFF
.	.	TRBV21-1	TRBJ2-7	.	CASSKALAGGYTCEQYF
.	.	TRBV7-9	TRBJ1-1	TGTGCCAGCAGCTTACTAATTACACTACAGGACATCTTGTTT	CASSLLITLQDILF
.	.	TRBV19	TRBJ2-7	TGTGCCAGTAGTATTGGGGCAGACTACGAGCAGTACTTC	CASSIGADYEQYF
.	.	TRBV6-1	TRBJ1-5	TGTGCCAGCAGTTCTGGGTGGCAGCCCCAGCATTTT	CASSSGWQPQHF
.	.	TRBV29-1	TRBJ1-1	TGCAGCGTTCTGCTGCCGGGAACTGAAGCTTTCTTT	CSVLLPGTEAFF
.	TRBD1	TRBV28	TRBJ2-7	TGTGCCAGCACTCAACAGGGGGACTACGAGCAGTACTTC	CASTQQGDYEQYF
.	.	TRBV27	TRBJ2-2	TGTGCCAGCAGCCTAATCACCGGGGAGCTGTTTTTT	CASSLITGELFF
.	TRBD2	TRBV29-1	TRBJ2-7	TGCAGCGTTGGTCTCAGCGGGGGCTACGAGCAGTACTTC	CSVGLSGGYEQYF
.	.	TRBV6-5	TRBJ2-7	TGTGCCAGCAGTTACTCGACACCAGCCTACGAGCAGTACTTC	CASSYSTPAYEQYF
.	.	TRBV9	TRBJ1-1	TGTGCCAGCAACGAACGGGGGGCGGGCACTGAAGCTTTCTTT	CASNERGAGTEAFF
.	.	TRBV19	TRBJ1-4	TGTGCCAGTAGTCTTATGCACGCAACTAATGAAAAACTGTTTTTT	CASSLMHATNEKLFF